What follows are 4 T cell receptor beta chains derived from one specimen sequenced in a study of stem cell transplantation in POMP-related autoinflammatory disease. The protocol was immunoSEQ multiplex PCR, while the TCRdb copy is restricted to in-frame clones and leaves out a portion. The repertoire consists of about 26,000 clones, with approximately 78% occurring once and the leading ten covering approximately 2.3%. The sample consisted of CD4+ T cells from PBMCs, taken before stem cell transplantation. All receptors come from a human donor with POMP-related autoinflammation and immune dysregulation (PRAID).

The J gene is TRBJ1-3, the V gene TRBV18; D is unresolved. Germline CDR1 KGHSH, CDR2 LQKENI. The V end lost 3 bases, the J end lost 0 bases, and 15 bases lay between the germline ends. The CDR3 loop spans 17 amino acids. The CDR3 loop is CASSPIDGTISGNTIYF. The CDR3 DNA is TGTGCCAGCTCACCTATTGACGGCACTATCTCTGGAAACACCATATATTTT. Variable domain in full (rest from reference TRBV18 and TRBJ1-3): NAGVMQNPRHLVRRRGQEARLRCSPMKGHSHVYWYRQLPEEGLKFMVYLQKENIIDESGMPKERFSAEFPKEGPSILRIQQVVRGDSAAYFCASSPIDGTISGNTIYFGEGSWLTVV.

The CDR3 region is CASSPRDFRTTDTQYF. The CDR3 nucleotides are TGTGCCAGCAGCCCGAGGGACTTTCGAACCACAGATACGCAGTATTTT. This chain uses TRBV9 with TRBJ2-3; perhaps TRBD2 as D (6 bases). CDR1 and CDR2 (germline): SGDLS, YYNGEE. V lost 4 bases and J 2 bases, leaving 17 bases between the germline ends. The CDR3 spans 16 residues.

The chain couples TRBV4-1 to TRBJ2-3; 11 nucleotides line up with TRBD2. V shed 1 base, J shed 2 bases, and the junction held 2 bases outside the gene matches. CDR1 is MGHRA, CDR2 YSYEKL, per germline. This CDR3 has 16 amino acids. The CDR3: CASSQASGGTTDTQYF. CDR3 in DNA: TGCGCCAGCAGCCAAGCTAGCGGGGGGACCACAGATACGCAGTATTTT.

CDR3: CASSSPWTSGRDTQYF. The CDR3 coding sequence is TGTGCCAGCAGTTCGCCATGGACTAGCGGGAGGGATACGCAGTATTTT. This rearrangement joins TRBV27 to TRBJ2-3, with 14 bases aligning to TRBD2. This CDR3 contains 16 residues. Unmatched junction bases numbered 6, after V lost 4 bases and J lost 6 bases. Germline V gene lookup returns CDR1 MNHEY and CDR2 SMNVEV (reference sequence).